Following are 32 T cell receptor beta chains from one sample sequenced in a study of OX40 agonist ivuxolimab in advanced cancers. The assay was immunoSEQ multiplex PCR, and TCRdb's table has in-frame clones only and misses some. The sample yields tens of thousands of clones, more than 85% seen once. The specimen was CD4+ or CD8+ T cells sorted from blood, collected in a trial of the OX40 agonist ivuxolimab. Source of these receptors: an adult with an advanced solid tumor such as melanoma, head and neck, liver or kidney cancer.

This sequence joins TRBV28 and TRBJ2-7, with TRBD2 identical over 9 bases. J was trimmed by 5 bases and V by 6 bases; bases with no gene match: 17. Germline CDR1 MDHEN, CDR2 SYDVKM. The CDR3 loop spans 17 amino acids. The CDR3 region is CASRPGSSGKSRHEQYF. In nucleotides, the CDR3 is TGTGCCAGCAGACCAGGGTCTAGCGGGAAAAGCAGGCACGAGCAGTACTTC. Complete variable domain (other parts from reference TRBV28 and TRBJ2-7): DVKVTQSSRYLVKRTGEKVFLECVQDMDHENMFWYRQDPGLGLRLIYFSYDVKMKEKGDIPEGYSVSREKKERFSLILESASTNQTSMYLCASRPGSSGKSRHEQYFGPGTRLTVT.

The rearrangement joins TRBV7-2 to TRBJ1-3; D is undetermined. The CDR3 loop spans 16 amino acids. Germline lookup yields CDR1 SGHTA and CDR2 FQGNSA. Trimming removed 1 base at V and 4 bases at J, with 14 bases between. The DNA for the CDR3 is TGTGCCAGCAGCTTAGACGAGGGTACATACGGAAACACCATATATTTT. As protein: CASSLDEGTYGNTIYF.

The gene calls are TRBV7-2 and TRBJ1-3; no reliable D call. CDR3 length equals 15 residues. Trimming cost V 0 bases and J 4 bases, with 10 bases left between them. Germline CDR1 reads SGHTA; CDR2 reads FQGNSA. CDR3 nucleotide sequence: TGTGCCAGCAGCTTAGCTATTCAGGCCGGAAACACCATATATTTT. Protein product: CASSLAIQAGNTIYF.

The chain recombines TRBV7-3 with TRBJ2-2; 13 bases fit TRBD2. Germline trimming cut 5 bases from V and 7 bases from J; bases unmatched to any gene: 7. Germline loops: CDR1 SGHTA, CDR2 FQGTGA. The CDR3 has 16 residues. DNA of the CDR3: TGTGCCAGCAGCGGCGGACTAGCGGGAGCCGGCGGGGAGCTGTTTTTT. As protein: CASSGGLAGAGGELFF.

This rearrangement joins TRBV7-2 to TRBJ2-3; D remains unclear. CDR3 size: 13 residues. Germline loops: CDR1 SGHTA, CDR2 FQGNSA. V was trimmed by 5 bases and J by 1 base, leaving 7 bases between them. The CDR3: CASSPYGTDTQYF. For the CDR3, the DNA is TGTGCCAGCAGCCCCTATGGCACAGATACGCAGTATTTT.

The CDR3 region has the DNA TGTGCCAGCAGCCCCCGGGAGCCCCTTACCTACGAGCAGTACTTC. As protein: CASSPREPLTYEQYF. This chain joins TRBV5-5 and TRBJ2-7, with TRBD2 as a possible D gene (6 bases). This CDR3 is 15 amino acids long. V was cut by 4 bases and J by 2 bases, with 16 bases left in between. Germline V gene data show CDR1 as SGHKS and CDR2 as YYEKEE (reference sequence). Based on the CDR3 plus reference TRBV5-5 and TRBJ2-7, the full variable domain is DAGVTQSPTHLIKTRGQQVTLRCSPISGHKSVSWYQQVLGQGPQFIFQYYEKEERGRGNFPDRFSARQFPNYSSELNVNALLLGDSALYLCASSPREPLTYEQYFGPGTRLTVT.

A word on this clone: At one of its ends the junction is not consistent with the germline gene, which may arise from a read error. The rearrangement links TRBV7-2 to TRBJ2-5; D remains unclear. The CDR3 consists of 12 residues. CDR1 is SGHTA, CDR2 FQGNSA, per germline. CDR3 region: CASSYYQETQYF. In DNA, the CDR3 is TGTGCCAGCAGCTACTACCAGGAGACCCAGTACTTC.

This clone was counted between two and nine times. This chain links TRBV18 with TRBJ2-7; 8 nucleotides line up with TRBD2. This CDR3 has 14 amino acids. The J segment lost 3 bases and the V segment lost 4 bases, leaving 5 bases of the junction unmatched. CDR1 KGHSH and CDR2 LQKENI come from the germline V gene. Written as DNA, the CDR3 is TGTGCCAGCTCACAAAGCGGGAGTCTCTACGAGCAGTACTTC. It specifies CASSQSGSLYEQYF.

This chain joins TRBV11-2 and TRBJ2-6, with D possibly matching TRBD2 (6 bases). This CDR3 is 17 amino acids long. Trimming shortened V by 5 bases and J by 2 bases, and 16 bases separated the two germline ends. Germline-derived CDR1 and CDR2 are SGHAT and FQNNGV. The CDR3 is CASSPGTGGTGANVLTF. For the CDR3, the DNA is TGTGCCAGCAGCCCCGGGACTGGCGGCACTGGGGCCAACGTCCTGACTTTC.

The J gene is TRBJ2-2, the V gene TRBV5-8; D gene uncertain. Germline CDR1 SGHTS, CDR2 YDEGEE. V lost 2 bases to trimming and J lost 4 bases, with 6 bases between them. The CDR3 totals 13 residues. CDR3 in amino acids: CASSFWGTGELFF. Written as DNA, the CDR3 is TGTGCCAGCAGCTTTTGGGGCACCGGGGAGCTGTTTTTT.

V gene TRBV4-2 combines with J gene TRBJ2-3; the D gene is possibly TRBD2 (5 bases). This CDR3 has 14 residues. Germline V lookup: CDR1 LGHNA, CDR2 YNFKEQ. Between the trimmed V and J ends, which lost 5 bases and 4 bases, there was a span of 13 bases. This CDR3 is CASSSREFSDTQYF. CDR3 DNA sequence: TGTGCCAGCAGCTCTAGGGAGTTCTCAGATACGCAGTATTTT.

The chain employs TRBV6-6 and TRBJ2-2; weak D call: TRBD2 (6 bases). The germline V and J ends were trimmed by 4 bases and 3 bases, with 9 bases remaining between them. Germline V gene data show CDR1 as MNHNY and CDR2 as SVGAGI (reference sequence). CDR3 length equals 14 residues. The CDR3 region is CASSSGVDTGELFF. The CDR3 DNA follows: TGTGCCAGCAGTTCGGGGGTGGACACCGGGGAGCTGTTTTTT.

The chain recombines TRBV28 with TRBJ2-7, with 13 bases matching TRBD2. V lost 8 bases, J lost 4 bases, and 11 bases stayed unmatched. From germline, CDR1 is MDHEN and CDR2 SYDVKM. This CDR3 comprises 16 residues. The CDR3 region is CASGTSGKGLVYEQYF. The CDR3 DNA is TGTGCCAGCGGGACTAGCGGGAAAGGGCTAGTGTACGAGCAGTACTTC.

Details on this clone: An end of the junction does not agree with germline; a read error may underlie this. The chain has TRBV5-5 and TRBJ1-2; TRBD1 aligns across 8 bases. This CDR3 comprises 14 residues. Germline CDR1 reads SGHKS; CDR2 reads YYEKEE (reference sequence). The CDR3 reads CANSLTQGDYGYTF. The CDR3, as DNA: TGTGCCAACAGCCTTACACAGGGGGACTATGGCTACACCTTC.

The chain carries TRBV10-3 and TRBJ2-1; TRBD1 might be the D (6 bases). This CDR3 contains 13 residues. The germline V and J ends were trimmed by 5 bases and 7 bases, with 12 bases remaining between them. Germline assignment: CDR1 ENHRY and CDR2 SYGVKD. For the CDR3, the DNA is TGTGCCATCAGTTCACAGGGTTCGAATGAGCAGTTCTTC. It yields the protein CAISSQGSNEQFF.

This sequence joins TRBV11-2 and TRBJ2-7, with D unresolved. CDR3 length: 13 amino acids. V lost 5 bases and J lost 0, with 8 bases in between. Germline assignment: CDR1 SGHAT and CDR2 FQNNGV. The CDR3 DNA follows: TGTGCCAGCAGCCGCATAATCTCCTACGAGCAGTACTTC. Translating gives CASSRIISYEQYF. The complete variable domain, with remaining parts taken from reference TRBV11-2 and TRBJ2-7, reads EAGVAQSPRYKIIEKRQSVAFWCNPISGHATLYWYQQILGQGPKLLIQFQNNGVVDDSQLPKDRFSAERLKGVDSTLKIQPAKLEDSAVYLCASSRIISYEQYFGPGTRLTVT.

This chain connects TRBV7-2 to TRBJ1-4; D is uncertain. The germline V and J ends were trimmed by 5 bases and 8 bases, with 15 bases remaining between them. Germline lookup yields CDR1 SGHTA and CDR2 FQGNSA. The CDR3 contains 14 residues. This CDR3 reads CASSPRPGGEKLFF. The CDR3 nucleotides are TGTGCCAGCAGCCCCCGACCGGGAGGGGAAAAACTGTTTTTT.

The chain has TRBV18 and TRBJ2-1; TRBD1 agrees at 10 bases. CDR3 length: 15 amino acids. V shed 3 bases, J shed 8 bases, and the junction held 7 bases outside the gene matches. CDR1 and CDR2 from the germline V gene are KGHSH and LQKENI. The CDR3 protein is CASSPDGTGVHEQFF. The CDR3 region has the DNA TGTGCCAGCTCACCGGACGGGACAGGGGTGCATGAGCAGTTCTTC.

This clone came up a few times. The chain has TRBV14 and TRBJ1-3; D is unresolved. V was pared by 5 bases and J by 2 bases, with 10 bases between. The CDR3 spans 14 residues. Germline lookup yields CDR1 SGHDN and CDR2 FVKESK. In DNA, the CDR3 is TGTGCCAGCAGCTCCTGGACGCCTGGAAACACCATATATTTT. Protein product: CASSSWTPGNTIYF.

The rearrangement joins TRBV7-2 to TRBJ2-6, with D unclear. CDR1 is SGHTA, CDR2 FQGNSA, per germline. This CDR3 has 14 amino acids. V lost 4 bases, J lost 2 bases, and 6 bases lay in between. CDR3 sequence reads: CASSSTPGANVLTF. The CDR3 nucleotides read TGTGCCAGCAGCTCTACTCCTGGGGCCAACGTCCTGACTTTC.

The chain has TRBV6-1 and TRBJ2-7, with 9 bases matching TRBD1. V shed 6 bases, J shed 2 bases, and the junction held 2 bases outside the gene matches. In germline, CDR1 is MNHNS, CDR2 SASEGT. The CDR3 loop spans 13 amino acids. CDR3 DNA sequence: TGTGCCAGCAGGGGGACAGGGACCTACGAGCAGTACTTC. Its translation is CASRGTGTYEQYF.

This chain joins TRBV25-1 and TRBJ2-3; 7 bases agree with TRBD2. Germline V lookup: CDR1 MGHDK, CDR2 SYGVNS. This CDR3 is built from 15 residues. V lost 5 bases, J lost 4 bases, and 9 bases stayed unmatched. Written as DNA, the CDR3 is TGTGCCAGCAGTCCTGCGGGGGAGGCGGCAGATACGCAGTATTTT. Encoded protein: CASSPAGEAADTQYF.

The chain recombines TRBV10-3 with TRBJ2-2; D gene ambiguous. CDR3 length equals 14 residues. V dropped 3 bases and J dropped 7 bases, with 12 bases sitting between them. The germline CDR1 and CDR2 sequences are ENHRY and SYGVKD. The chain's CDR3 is CAISELNSGGELFF. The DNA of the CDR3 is TGTGCCATCAGTGAACTGAACTCTGGCGGGGAGCTGTTTTTT.

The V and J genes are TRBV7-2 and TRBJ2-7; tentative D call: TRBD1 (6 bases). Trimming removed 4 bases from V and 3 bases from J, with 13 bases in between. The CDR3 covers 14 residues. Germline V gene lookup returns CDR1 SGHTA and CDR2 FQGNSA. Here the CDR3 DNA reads TGTGCCAGCAGCTCCCCGGGACAACTCTACGAGCAGTACTTC. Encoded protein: CASSSPGQLYEQYF.

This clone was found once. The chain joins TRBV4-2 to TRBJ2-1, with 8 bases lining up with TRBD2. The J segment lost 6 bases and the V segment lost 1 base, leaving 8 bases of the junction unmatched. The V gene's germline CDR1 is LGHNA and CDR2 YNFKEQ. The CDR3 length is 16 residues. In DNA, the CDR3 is TGTGCCAGCAGCCAAGTAAAAGCGGGAGAAGGCAATGAGCAGTTCTTC. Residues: CASSQVKAGEGNEQFF.

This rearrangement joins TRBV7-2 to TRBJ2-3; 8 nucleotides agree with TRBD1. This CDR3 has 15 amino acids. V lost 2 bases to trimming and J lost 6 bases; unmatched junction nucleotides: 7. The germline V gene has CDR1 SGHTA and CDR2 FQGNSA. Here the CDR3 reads CASSLRGQVTDTQYF. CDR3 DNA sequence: TGTGCCAGCAGCTTAAGGGGACAGGTGACCGATACGCAGTATTTT.

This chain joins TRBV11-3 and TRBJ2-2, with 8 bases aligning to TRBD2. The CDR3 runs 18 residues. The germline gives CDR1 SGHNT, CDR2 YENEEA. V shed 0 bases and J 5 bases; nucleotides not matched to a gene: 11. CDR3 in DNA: TGTGCCAGCAGCTTAGATGTGGATAGCGGGACTAATACCGGGGAGCTGTTTTTT. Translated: CASSLDVDSGTNTGELFF.

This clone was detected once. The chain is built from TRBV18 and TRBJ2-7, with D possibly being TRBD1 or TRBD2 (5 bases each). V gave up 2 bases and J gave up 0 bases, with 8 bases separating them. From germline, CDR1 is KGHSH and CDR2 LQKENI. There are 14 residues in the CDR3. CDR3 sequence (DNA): TGTGCCAGCTCACCAGGGGACCACTCCTACGAGCAGTACTTC. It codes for CASSPGDHSYEQYF.

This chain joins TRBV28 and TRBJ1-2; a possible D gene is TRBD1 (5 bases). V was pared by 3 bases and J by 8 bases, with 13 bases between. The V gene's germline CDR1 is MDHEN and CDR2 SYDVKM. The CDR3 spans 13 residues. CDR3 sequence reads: CASSFNRGRGYTF. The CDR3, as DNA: TGTGCCAGCAGTTTCAATCGGGGCAGAGGCTACACCTTC.

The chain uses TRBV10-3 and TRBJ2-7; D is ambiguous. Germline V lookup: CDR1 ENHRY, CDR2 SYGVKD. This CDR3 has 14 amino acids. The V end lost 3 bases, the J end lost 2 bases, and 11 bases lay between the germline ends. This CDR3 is CAISDGGLTYEQYF. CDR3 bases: TGTGCCATCAGTGATGGTGGGTTAACCTACGAGCAGTACTTC.

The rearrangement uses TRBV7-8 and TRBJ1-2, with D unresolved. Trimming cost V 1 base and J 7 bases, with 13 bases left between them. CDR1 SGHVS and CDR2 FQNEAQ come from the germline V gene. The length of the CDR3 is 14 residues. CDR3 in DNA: TGTGCCAGCAGCTTAGATGAGGGTTGGGCTGGCTACACCTTC. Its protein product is CASSLDEGWAGYTF.

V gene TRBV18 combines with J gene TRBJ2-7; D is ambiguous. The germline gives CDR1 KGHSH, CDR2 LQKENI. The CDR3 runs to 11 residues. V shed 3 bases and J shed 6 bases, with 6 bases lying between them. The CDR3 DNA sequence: TGTGCCAGCTCACCGGCCAGCGAGCAGTACTTC. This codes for CASSPASEQYF.